The clone carrying this TCR beta chain was detected only once. The V gene end was trimmed by 4 bases and the J gene end by 6 bases; junction bases not matched to a gene: 6. There are 13 residues in the CDR3. The germline gives CDR1 LGHDT, CDR2 YNNKEL (reference sequence). This entry is derived from a study of blood T cell repertoires in COVID-19. Whole-study context: Spain, Italy and the United States supplied samples that represented acute and convalescent COVID-19. From T cells, B-cell-depleted T cells, or PBMCs came the material, which was cDNA or gDNA.

Under the authors' procedure: Amplification with reference gene primers provided the estimates of nucleated cell counts. The protocol was immunoSEQ multiplex PCR, while the TCRdb copy is restricted to in-frame clones and leaves out a portion. Clonal size and the V and J genes are those of that table, whereas D and trimming came from the DNA. In the table there are about 80,000 clones, around 86% of which are singletons. The TCR sequence derives from a human donor in a cohort sampled during active COVID-19. The chain uses TRBV3-1 (or the pseudogene TRBV3-2) and TRBJ2-7, with 7 positions matching TRBD1. Input material: peripheral blood. CDR3 region: CASSLGTVGEQYF. In DNA form, the CDR3 reads TGTGCCAGCAGCCTGGGGACAGTCGGCGAGCAGTACTTC.